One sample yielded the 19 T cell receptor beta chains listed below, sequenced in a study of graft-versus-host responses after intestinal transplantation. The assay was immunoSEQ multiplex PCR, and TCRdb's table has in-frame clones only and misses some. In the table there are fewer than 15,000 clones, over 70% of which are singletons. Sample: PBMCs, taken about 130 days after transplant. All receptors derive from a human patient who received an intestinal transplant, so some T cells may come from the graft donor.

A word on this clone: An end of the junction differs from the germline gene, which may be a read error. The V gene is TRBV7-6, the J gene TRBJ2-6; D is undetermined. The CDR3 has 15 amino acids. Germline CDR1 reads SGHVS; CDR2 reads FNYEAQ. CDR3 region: CASRLEAAGANVLTF. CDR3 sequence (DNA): TGTGCCAGCAGGTTAGAGGCGGCAGGGGCCAACGTCCTGACTTTC.

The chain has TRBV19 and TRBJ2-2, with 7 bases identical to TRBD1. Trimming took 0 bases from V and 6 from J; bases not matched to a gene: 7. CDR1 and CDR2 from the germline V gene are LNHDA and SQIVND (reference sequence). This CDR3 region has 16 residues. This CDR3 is CASSIETTGRAGELFF. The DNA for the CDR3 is TGTGCCAGTAGTATAGAAACGACAGGGCGGGCCGGGGAGCTGTTTTTT. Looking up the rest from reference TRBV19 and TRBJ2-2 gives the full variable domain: DGGITQSPKYLFRKEGQNVTLSCEQNLNHDAMYWYRQDPGQGLRLIYYSQIVNDFQKGDIAEGYSVSREKKESFPLTVTSAQKNPTAFYLCASSIETTGRAGELFFGEGSRLTVL.

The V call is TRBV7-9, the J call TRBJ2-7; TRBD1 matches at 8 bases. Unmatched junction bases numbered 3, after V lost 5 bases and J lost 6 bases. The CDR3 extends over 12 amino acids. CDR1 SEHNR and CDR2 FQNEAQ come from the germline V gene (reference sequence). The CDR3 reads CASSGQGIEQYF. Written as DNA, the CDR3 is TGTGCCAGCAGCGGACAGGGTATCGAGCAGTACTTC.

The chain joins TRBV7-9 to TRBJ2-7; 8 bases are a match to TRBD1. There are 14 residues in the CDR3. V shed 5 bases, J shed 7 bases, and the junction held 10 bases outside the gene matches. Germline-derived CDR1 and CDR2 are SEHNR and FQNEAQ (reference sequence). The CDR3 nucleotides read TGTGCCAGCAGCCCCCCGGACAGGGTGCGGGAGCAGTACTTC. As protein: CASSPPDRVREQYF. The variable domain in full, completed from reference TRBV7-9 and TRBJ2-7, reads DTGVSQNPRHKITKRGQNVTFRCDPISEHNRLYWYRQTLGQGPEFLTYFQNEAQLEKSRLLSDRFSAERPKGSFSTLEIQRTEQGDSAMYLCASSPPDRVREQYFGPGTRLTVT.

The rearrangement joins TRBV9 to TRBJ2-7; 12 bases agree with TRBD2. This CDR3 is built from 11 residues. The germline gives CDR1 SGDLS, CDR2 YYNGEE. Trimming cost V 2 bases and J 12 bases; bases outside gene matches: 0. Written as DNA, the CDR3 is TGTGCCAGCAGCGTGACTAGCGGGAGGTACTTC. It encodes CASSVTSGRYF.

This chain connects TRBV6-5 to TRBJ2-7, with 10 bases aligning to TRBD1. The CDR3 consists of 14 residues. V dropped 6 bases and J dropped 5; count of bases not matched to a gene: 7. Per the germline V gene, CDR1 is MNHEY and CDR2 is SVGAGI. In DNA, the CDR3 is TGTGCCAGCAGCCGGACAGGGGGGGTCAACGAGCAGTACTTC. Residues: CASSRTGGVNEQYF.

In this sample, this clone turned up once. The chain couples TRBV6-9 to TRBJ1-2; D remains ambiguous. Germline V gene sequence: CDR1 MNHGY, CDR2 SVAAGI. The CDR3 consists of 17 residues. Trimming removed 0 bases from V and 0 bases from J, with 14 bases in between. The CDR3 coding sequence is TGTGCCAGCAGTTATTCGGCCTCGGGAGGAACTAACTATGGCTACACCTTC. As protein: CASSYSASGGTNYGYTF.

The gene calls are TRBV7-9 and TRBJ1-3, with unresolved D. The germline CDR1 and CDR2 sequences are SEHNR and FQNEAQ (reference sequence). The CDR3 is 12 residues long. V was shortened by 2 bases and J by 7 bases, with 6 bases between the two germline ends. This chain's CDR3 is CASSLTRNTIYF. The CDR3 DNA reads TGTGCCAGCAGCTTAACGCGGAACACCATATATTTT.

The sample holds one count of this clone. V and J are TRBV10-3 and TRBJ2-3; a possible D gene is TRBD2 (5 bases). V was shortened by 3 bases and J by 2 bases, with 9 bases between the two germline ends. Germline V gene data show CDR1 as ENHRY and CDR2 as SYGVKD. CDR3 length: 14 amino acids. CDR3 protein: CAISDGLHTDTQYF. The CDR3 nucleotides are TGTGCCATCAGTGATGGACTGCACACAGATACGCAGTATTTT.

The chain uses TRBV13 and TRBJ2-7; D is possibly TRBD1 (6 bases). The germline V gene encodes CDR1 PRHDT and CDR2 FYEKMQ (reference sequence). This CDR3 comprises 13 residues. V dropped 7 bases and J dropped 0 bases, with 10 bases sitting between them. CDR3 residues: CASTGQSSYEQYF. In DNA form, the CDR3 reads TGTGCCAGCACAGGACAGAGCTCCTACGAGCAGTACTTC.

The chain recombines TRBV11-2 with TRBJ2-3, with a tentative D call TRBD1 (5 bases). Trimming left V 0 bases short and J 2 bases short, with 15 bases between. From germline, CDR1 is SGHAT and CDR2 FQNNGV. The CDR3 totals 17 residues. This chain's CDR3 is CASSLDRVLTATDTQYF. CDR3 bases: TGTGCCAGCAGCTTAGATCGAGTATTGACAGCCACAGATACGCAGTATTTT.

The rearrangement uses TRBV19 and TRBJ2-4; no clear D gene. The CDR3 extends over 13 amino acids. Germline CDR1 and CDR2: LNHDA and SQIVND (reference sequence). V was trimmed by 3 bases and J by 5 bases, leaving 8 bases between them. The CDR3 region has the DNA TGTGCCAGTAGTATCAGGCCCCAAAACATTCAGTACTTC. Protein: CASSIRPQNIQYF.

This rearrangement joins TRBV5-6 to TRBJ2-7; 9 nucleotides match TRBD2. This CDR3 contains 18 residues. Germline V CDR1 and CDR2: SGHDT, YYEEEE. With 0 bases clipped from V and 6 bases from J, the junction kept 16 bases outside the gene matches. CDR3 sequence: CASSLDWLAGLTVSEQYF. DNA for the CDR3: TGTGCCAGCAGCTTGGATTGGCTAGCGGGACTCACCGTTTCCGAGCAGTACTTC.

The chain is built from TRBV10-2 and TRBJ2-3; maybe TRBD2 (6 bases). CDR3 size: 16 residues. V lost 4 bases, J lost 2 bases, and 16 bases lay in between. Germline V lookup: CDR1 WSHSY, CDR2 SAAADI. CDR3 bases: TGCGCCAGCAGTGCGGGTATTAGCGGATTCACAGATACGCAGTATTTT. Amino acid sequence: CASSAGISGFTDTQYF.

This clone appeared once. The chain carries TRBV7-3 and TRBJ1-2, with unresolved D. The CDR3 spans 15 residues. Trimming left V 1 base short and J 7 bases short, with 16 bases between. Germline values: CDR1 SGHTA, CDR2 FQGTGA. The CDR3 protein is CASSLIRTASSGYTF. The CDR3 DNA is TGTGCCAGCAGCTTAATTAGAACAGCCTCAAGTGGCTACACCTTC.

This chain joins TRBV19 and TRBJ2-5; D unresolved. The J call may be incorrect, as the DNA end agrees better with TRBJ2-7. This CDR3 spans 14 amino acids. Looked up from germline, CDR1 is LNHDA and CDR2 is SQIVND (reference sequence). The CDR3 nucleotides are TGTGCCAGTAGTATTGCAGGCTCGACCTACGAGCAGTACTTC. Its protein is CASSIAGSTYEQYF.

The CDR3 protein is CASSKGGKKGSYEQYF. For the CDR3, the DNA is TGTGCCAGCAGCAAGGGGGGAAAAAAAGGATCCTACGAGCAGTACTTC. The chain couples TRBV9 to TRBJ2-7, with D perhaps being TRBD1 or TRBD2 (6 bases each). Germline V gene sequence: CDR1 SGDLS, CDR2 YYNGEE. V was cut by 4 bases and J by 1 base, with 18 bases left in between. The length of the CDR3 is 16 residues.

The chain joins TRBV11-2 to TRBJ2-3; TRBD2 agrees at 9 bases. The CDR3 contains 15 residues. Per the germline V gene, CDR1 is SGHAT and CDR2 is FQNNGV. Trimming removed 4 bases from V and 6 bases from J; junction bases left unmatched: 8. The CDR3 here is CASSYSGSGGDTQYF. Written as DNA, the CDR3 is TGTGCCAGCAGCTATAGCGGGAGTGGGGGGGATACGCAGTATTTT.

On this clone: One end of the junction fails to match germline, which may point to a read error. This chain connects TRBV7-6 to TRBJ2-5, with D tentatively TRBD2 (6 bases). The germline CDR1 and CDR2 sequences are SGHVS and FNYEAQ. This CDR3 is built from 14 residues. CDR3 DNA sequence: TGTGCTAGCAGCTTAGCCGGGAGAGGAGAGACCCAGTACTTC. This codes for CASSLAGRGETQYF.